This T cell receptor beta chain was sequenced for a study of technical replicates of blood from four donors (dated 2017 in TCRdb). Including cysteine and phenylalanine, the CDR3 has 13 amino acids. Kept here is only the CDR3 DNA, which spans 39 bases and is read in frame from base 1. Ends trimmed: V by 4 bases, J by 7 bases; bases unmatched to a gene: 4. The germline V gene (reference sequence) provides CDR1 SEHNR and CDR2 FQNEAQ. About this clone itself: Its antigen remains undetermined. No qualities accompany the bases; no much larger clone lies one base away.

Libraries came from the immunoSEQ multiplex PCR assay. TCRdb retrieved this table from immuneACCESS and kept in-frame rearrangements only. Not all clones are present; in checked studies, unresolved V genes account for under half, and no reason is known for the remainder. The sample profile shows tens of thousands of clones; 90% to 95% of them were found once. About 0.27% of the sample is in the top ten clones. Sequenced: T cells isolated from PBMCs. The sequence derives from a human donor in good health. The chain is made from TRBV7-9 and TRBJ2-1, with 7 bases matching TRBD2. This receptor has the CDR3 CASSWGGLNEQFF. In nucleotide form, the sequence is TGTGCCAGCAGCTGGGGGGGGTTGAATGAGCAGTTCTTC.